These T cell receptor beta chains were read from a single sample in a study of beta chain features in type 1 diabetes. Clones were sequenced by immunoSEQ multiplex PCR, and TCRdb holds only the in-frame ones, with some missing. The sample carries 900,000 or so clones, roughly 15% recorded once. The specimen was naive CD4+ T cells from blood. Receptor source: a woman aged 18-30 years in good health. The CDR3 runs from the conserved cysteine through the conserved F or W. A D gene is named only where the DNA matches it firmly. Clone size is shown for a subset of rows, as once, few, many or a class of expanded clone.

-	-	TRBJ1-2	TRBV2	CASSELVTVPNGYTF	TGTGCCAGCAGTGAACTCGTCACGGTCCCAAATGGCTACACCTTC
TRBD1	-	TRBJ2-3	TRBV7-9	CASSFADREGTDTQYF	TGTGCCAGCAGCTTCGCTGACAGGGAAGGAACAGATACGCAGTATTTT
-	few	TRBJ2-7	TRBV19	CASSPLTGGGYEQYF	TGTGCCAGTAGTCCGCTGACAGGTGGTGGCTACGAGCAGTACTTC
TRBD2	few	TRBJ2-1	TRBV11-3	CASSLTSWSYNEQFF	TGTGCCAGCAGCTTGACTAGCTGGTCCTACAATGAGCAGTTCTTC
TRBD2	few	TRBJ2-2	TRBV13	CASSLVRTSRTGELFF	TGTGCCAGCAGCTTAGTCCGGACTAGTCGGACCGGGGAGCTGTTTTTT
TRBD1	-	TRBJ2-7	TRBV28	CASSFRPGQGLVRRYF	TGTGCCAGCAGTTTTCGTCCGGGACAGGGGCTTGTTAGGCGGTACTTC
TRBD2	-	TRBJ2-5	TRBV28	CASSLYLAGVGMTQYF	TGTGCCAGCAGTTTATATCTAGCGGGAGTCGGCATGACCCAGTACTTC
TRBD1	few	TRBJ2-1	TRBV6-5	CASSDRDRANEQFF	TGTGCCAGCAGTGACCGGGACAGGGCAAATGAGCAGTTCTTC
TRBD1	-	TRBJ1-1	TRBV6-6	CASSSTTGANTEAFF	TGTGCCAGCAGTTCTACTACAGGGGCGAACACTGAAGCTTTCTTT
-	-	TRBJ1-2	TRBV28	CASRITGYGYTF	TGTGCCAGCAGGATAACGGGTTATGGCTACACCTTC
-	-	TRBJ2-7	TRBV10-3	CAISESRGRLTYEQYF	TGTGCCATCAGTGAGTCTCGGGGGAGGTTAACCTACGAGCAGTACTTC
TRBD1	-	TRBJ2-7	TRBV6-6	CASSPRGLDEQYF	TGTGCCAGCAGCCCAAGGGGGCTGGACGAGCAGTACTTC
-	-	TRBJ2-7	TRBV7-9	CAAGGEQYF	TGTGCCGCTGGTGGCGAGCAGTACTTC
-	few	TRBJ2-7	TRBV9	CASGPYEQYF	TGTGCCAGCGGCCCCTACGAGCAGTACTTC
TRBD1	few	TRBJ2-1	TRBV28	CASPPGQGARGREGRYNEQFF	TGTGCCAGCCCTCCGGGACAGGGGGCACGCGGGAGGGAAGGCCGCTACAATGAGCAGTTCTTC
-	-	TRBJ2-5	TRBV7-6	CASSLGVGSAKQETQYF	TGTGCCAGCAGCTTAGGGGTAGGGAGCGCAAAACAAGAGACCCAGTACTTC
TRBD2	few	TRBJ2-5	TRBV7-2	CASSSLAGGNLWTQYF	TGTGCCAGCAGCTCATTAGCGGGAGGGAATTTATGGACCCAGTACTTC
-	-	TRBJ2-1	TRBV14	CASSKRSGASPRSWYYNEQFF	TGTGCCAGCAGCAAGCGATCGGGGGCATCACCTCGTTCGTGGTACTACAATGAGCAGTTCTTC
-	-	TRBJ1-1	TRBV7-2	CASSLEVRSEAFF	TGTGCCAGCAGCTTAGAGGTTCGGAGTGAAGCTTTCTTT
-	-	TRBJ2-3	TRBV9	CASSVGLVRTDTQYF	TGTGCCAGCAGCGTAGGACTAGTCAGGACAGATACGCAGTATTTT
-	-	TRBJ2-7	TRBV6-1	CASKGPYPYEQYF	TGTGCCAGCAAGGGGCCATATCCCTACGAGCAGTACTTC
TRBD2	-	TRBJ2-1	TRBV7-7	CASSSAGGEQFF	TGTGCTAGCAGCTCAGCGGGGGGTGAGCAGTTCTTC
TRBD2	few	TRBJ2-7	TRBV6-5	CASSYSSGGYEQYF	TGTGCCAGCAGTTACTCTAGCGGGGGCTACGAGCAGTACTTC